A selection of T cell receptor beta chains follows, all from one sample in a study of T cells in Graves' hyperthyroidism and ophthalmopathy. TCRdb itself ran the multiplex PCR reads through MiXCR, one entry per CDR3 protein. The repertoire consists of approximately 360,000 distinct CDR3 sequences, with around 14% occurring once and the leading ten covering 28%. The specimen sequenced was blood. These receptors were taken from a woman between 18 and 30 years old with Graves' hyperthyroidism that later progressed to Graves' ophthalmopathy. Each CDR3 is given with its conserved first and last residue. A D gene is named only where the DNA matches it firmly. Clone size, where shown, is once, few, many, or a class for clones that have expanded.

clone size | D gene | J gene | V gene | CDR3 protein | CDR3 DNA
NA | NA | TRBJ1-3 | TRBV11-2 | CASRPPGGGNTIYF | TGTGCCAGCAGGCCCCCGGGTGGTGGAAACACCATATATTTT
many | NA | TRBJ1-5 | TRBV12-3/TRBV12-4 | CASNSGTYHSNQPQHF | TGTGCCAGCAACTCGGGGACCTACCATAGCAATCAGCCCCAGCATTTT
few | NA | TRBJ1-6 | TRBV11-2 | CASSLGPDLHF | TGTGCCAGCAGCTTAGGGCCGGACCTCCACTTT
NA | NA | TRBJ2-5 | TRBV6-1 | CATRDFTSQETQYF | TGTGCCACCCGGGACTTTACGTCCCAAGAGACCCAGTACTTC
many | TRBD2 | TRBJ2-5 | TRBV28 | CASSSTAGGRLAAATLQETQYF | TGTGCCAGCAGTTCTACCGCAGGGGGGAGACTAGCGGCCGCTACGCTCCAAGAGACCCAGTACTTC
NA | NA | TRBJ2-2 | TRBV7-3 | CASSPRGGSTGELFF | TGTGCCAGCAGCCCTCGGGGAGGCTCCACCGGGGAGCTGTTTTTT
NA | TRBD2 | TRBJ2-1 | TRBV7-9 | CASRGGGRVHEQFF | TGTGCCAGCAGGGGGGGCGGGAGGGTCCATGAGCAGTTCTTC
NA | NA | TRBJ1-2 | TRBV5-8 | CASSLGSAVSGYTF | TGTGCCAGCAGCTTGGGGTCGGCTGTGAGTGGCTACACCTTC
many | NA | TRBJ2-5 | TRBV20-1 | CSANDPGRETQYF | TGCAGTGCAAACGATCCGGGACGAGAGACCCAGTACTTC
NA | NA | TRBJ1-3 | TRBV5-4 | CASSLGTKSGNTIYF | TGTGCCAGCAGCCTCGGGACAAAATCTGGAAACACCATATATTTT
many | TRBD2 | TRBJ2-1 | TRBV3-1 | CASSQDGTSFNEQFF | TGTGCCAGCAGCCAAGACGGGACTAGTTTTAATGAGCAGTTCTTC
many | NA | TRBJ2-1 | TRBV5-1 | CASSLELPYNEQFF | TGCGCCAGCAGCTTGGAACTACCGTACAATGAGCAGTTCTTC
few | NA | TRBJ2-1 | TRBV7-9 | CASSVAGVRYNEQFF | TGTGCCAGCAGCGTCGCAGGGGTGAGGTACAATGAGCAGTTCTTC
few | NA | TRBJ1-5 | TRBV19 | CASSIRGRGSNQPQHF | TGTGCCAGTAGTATAAGAGGCAGGGGTAGCAATCAGCCCCAGCATTTT
few | TRBD2 | TRBJ2-3 | TRBV27 | CASSPNSGGADTQYF | TGTGCCAGCAGTCCGAATAGCGGGGGGGCAGATACGCAGTATTTT
NA | NA | TRBJ2-4 | TRBV18 | CASSPRAGDSKNIQYF | TGTGCCAGCTCACCACGGGCAGGGGACTCCAAAAACATTCAGTACTTC
NA | NA | TRBJ1-5 | TRBV25-1 | CASSKLTDNQPQHF | TGTGCCAGCAGTAAATTGACAGACAATCAGCCCCAGCATTTT
NA | TRBD1 | TRBJ2-1 | TRBV4-3 | CASSQNVAGQGYNEQFF | TGCGCCAGCAGCCAAAACGTGGCCGGACAGGGTTACAATGAGCAGTTCTTC
many | NA | TRBJ2-2 | TRBV29-1 | CSGGNGVGELFF | TGCAGCGGTGGGAATGGGGTCGGGGAGCTGTTTTTT
NA | NA | TRBJ1-4 | TRBV6-1 | CASKRGGGEKLFF | TGTGCCAGCAAGCGAGGGGGAGGTGAAAAACTGTTTTTT
NA | NA | TRBJ2-2 | TRBV6-9 | CASSYVGSNTGELFF | TGTGCCAGCAGTTATGTGGGGTCGAACACCGGGGAGCTGTTTTTT
many | NA | TRBJ2-3 | TRBV29-1 | CSVDSLVGTDTQYF | TGCAGCGTTGATTCCCTAGTGGGAACAGATACGCAGTATTTT
many | NA | TRBJ2-7 | TRBV27 | CARPQGGPYEQYF | TGTGCCAGACCCCAGGGGGGCCCCTACGAGCAGTACTTC
many | NA | TRBJ2-5 | TRBV20-1 | CSAREGFPETQYF | TGCAGTGCTAGAGAGGGTTTTCCTGAGACCCAGTACTTC
NA | NA | TRBJ2-2 | TRBV24-1 | CATSDGSFGELFF | TGTGCCACCAGTGACGGTTCTTTCGGGGAGCTGTTTTTT
NA | TRBD1 | TRBJ2-7 | TRBV10-1 | CASSEGRGLGEQYF | TGCGCCAGCAGTGAGGGCAGGGGGCTAGGGGAGCAGTACTTC
few | NA | TRBJ2-2 | TRBV7-8 | CASGAETGELFF | TGTGCCAGCGGGGCGGAGACCGGGGAGCTGTTTTTT
NA | TRBD1 | TRBJ2-7 | TRBV6-1 | CAVGQGGVYERYF | TGTGCCGTAGGACAGGGGGGAGTTTACGAGCGGTACTTC
few | NA | TRBJ1-1 | TRBV5-1 | CASSLEQMVRTEAFF | TGCGCCAGCAGCTTGGAACAAATGGTGAGGACTGAAGCTTTCTTT
few | NA | TRBJ2-1 | TRBV27 | CASRPEWGNEQFF | TGTGCCAGCAGGCCAGAGTGGGGGAATGAGCAGTTCTTC
many | TRBD1 | TRBJ2-5 | TRBV2 | CASLRGTEQETQYF | TGTGCCAGCCTGAGGGGGACAGAGCAAGAGACCCAGTACTTC
many | NA | TRBJ2-7 | TRBV2 | CASSRAGYSYEQYF | TGTGCCAGCAGTCGGGCGGGGTACTCCTACGAGCAGTACTTC
NA | NA | TRBJ2-6 | TRBV5-1 | CASRNRTIIMGSGANVLTF | TGCGCCAGCAGGAATCGGACAATTATTATGGGCTCTGGGGCCAACGTCCTGACTTTC
many | NA | TRBJ2-7 | TRBV3-1 | CASSQGGLQGSEQYF | TGTGCCAGCAGCCAAGGGGGTTTGCAGGGAAGCGAGCAGTACTTC
many | TRBD2 | TRBJ2-3 | TRBV5-8 | CASSHGTSGETDTQYF | TGTGCCAGCAGCCATGGGACTAGCGGGGAAACAGATACGCAGTATTTT
many | NA | TRBJ2-7 | TRBV5-1 | CASSPDRPYEQYF | TGTGCCAGCAGCCCAGACAGGCCCTACGAGCAGTACTTC